These 8 T cell receptor beta chains share one sample of origin, sequenced in a study of cytomegalovirus exposure and HLA in healthy donors. A multiplex PCR was run with 60 Vbeta primers and 13 Jbeta primers. Sequenced by immunoSEQ multiplex PCR; TCRdb stores in-frame clones only, minus some. The sample has some 88,000 clones, 65% to 80% seen once. Sequences were obtained from PBMCs. Receptors originate from a woman in her late teens or twenties in good health and CMV-seropositive.

The chain is built from TRBV12-5 and TRBJ2-5; TRBD2 aligns across 10 bases. Germline V lookup: CDR1 LGHNT, CDR2 FRNRAP. Trimming removed 3 bases from V and 5 bases from J; junction bases left unmatched: 3. CDR3 size: 14 residues. The CDR3 nucleotides are TGTGCTAGTGGTTTTACTAGCGGGGCGGAGACCCAGTACTTC. Translation: CASGFTSGAETQYF. Looking up the rest from reference TRBV12-5 and TRBJ2-5 gives the full variable domain: DARVTQTPRHKVTEMGQEVTMRCQPILGHNTVFWYRQTMMQGLELLAYFRNRAPLDDSGMPKDRFSAEMPDATLATLKIQPSEPRDSAVYFCASGFTSGAETQYFGPGTRLLVL.

The chain couples TRBV5-4 to TRBJ1-2; 11 positions match TRBD1. There are 17 residues in the CDR3. Trimming took 0 bases from V and 7 from J; bases not matched to a gene: 11. Germline V lookup: CDR1 SGHNT, CDR2 YYREEE (reference sequence). The CDR3 DNA reads as TGTGCCAGCAGCTTGGCTGAAAGAGGACAGGGGGCGCCTGGCTACACCTTC. Translating it yields CASSLAERGQGAPGYTF. Variable domain in full (rest from reference TRBV5-4 and TRBJ1-2): ETGVTQSPTHLIKTRGQQVTLRCSSQSGHNTVSWYQQALGQGPQFIFQYYREEENGRGNFPPRFSGLQFPNYSSELNVNALELDDSALYLCASSLAERGQGAPGYTFGSGTRLTVV.

The V gene is TRBV11-2, the J gene TRBJ2-3; D perhaps matches TRBD1 (5 bases). V shed 0 bases and J shed 5 bases, with 18 bases lying between them. This CDR3 region has 17 residues. Germline V gives CDR1 SGHAT, CDR2 FQNNGV. The CDR3 loop is CASSLEVGRGKRDTQYF. The DNA for the CDR3 is TGTGCCAGCAGCTTAGAAGTGGGGCGTGGGAAGAGAGATACGCAGTATTTT.

The genes are TRBV6-5 and TRBJ2-1, with 7 bases lining up with TRBD2. The CDR3 loop spans 14 amino acids. Germline-derived CDR1 and CDR2 are MNHEY and SVGAGI. With V trimmed by 6 bases and J by 5 bases, 7 bases remained unmatched. The CDR3 region has the DNA TGTGCCAGCAGCCAGCGGGACGGAAACAATGAGCAGTTCTTC. Encoded protein: CASSQRDGNNEQFF.

The chain has TRBV7-2 and TRBJ2-7; D not certain. The CDR3 is 13 residues long. The V gene's germline CDR1 is SGHTA and CDR2 FQGNSA. V lost 1 base to trimming and J lost 2 bases, with 6 bases between them. The CDR3 DNA reads TGTGCCAGCAGCTTAGAAAGAGCCTACGAGCAGTACTTC. Amino acid sequence: CASSLERAYEQYF.

This chain connects TRBV29-1 to TRBJ1-4, with 7 nucleotides matching TRBD1. Germline assignment: CDR1 SQVTM and CDR2 ANQGSEA. V shed 5 bases, J shed 4 bases, and the junction held 4 bases outside the gene matches. The CDR3 totals 13 residues. The CDR3 is CSVRDRSNEKLFF. The CDR3 nucleotides are TGCAGCGTTAGGGACAGAAGTAATGAAAAACTGTTTTTT.

This sequence joins TRBV5-5 and TRBJ2-7; the D is unclear. Germline lookup yields CDR1 SGHKS and CDR2 YYEKEE (reference sequence). CDR3 length equals 11 residues. V gave up 5 bases and J gave up 4 bases, with 7 bases separating them. The CDR3 region is CASSPGYEQYF. The CDR3 DNA is TGTGCCAGCAGTCCAGGATACGAGCAGTACTTC.

This clone has a handful of counts. The V gene is TRBV6-4, the J gene TRBJ2-3; 8 nucleotides line up with TRBD2. The germline CDR1 and CDR2 sequences are MRHNA and SNTAGT. This CDR3 spans 16 amino acids. V gave up 0 bases and J gave up 1 base; unmatched junction bases: 3. The CDR3 sequence: CASSDSTGGGTDTQYF. For the CDR3, the DNA is TGTGCCAGCAGTGACTCGACCGGGGGGGGCACAGATACGCAGTATTTT.